Following are 18 T cell receptor beta chains from one sample sequenced in a study of shared clonotypes between healthy human individuals. Libraries were prepared by immunoSEQ multiplex PCR; TCRdb keeps only in-frame clonotypes and omits some of them. The sample holds roughly 2.1 million clones; roughly 91% are singletons and the top ten take more than 1.5%. CD8 cells regarded as naive lacked CD45RO, were positively chosen for CCR7, and omitted terminally differentiated effector memory CD45RA+ cells. Sequencing was done on a sample of naive CD8+ T cells from PBMCs. All receptors come from a man aged 18 to 35 in good health. Some clones in this sample may be carry-over from other donors' samples.

The chain combines TRBV9 with TRBJ2-2, with 7 positions matching TRBD1. Per germline, CDR1 SGDLS and CDR2 YYNGEE. The ends lost 0 bases at V and 5 bases at J; junction bases unmatched: 7. This CDR3 region has 16 residues. CDR3 coding DNA: TGTGCCAGCAGCGTAGCTAGAGGGGGCCAGACCGGGGAGCTGTTTTTT. As protein: CASSVARGGQTGELFF.

The chain links TRBV28 to TRBJ1-1, with D tentatively TRBD1 (6 bases). The V gene lost 5 bases and the J gene lost 5 bases, with 18 bases spanning the gap. The CDR3 loop spans 15 amino acids. In germline, CDR1 is MDHEN, CDR2 SYDVKM. CDR3 protein: CASSTYRGVETEAFF. The DNA for the CDR3 is TGTGCCAGCAGTACCTATAGGGGGGTGGAGACTGAAGCTTTCTTT. Complete variable domain (other parts from reference TRBV28 and TRBJ1-1): DVKVTQSSRYLVKRTGEKVFLECVQDMDHENMFWYRQDPGLGLRLIYFSYDVKMKEKGDIPEGYSVSREKKERFSLILESASTNQTSMYLCASSTYRGVETEAFFGQGTRLTVV.

This CDR3 is CASSPPDSTNTGELFF. CDR3 nucleotides: TGTGCCAGCTCACCACCGGACAGTACGAACACCGGGGAGCTGTTTTTT. The genes are TRBV18 and TRBJ2-2; possible D gene TRBD1, 6 bases. Germline V gives CDR1 KGHSH, CDR2 LQKENI. The V end lost 0 bases, the J end lost 0 bases, and 8 bases lay between the germline ends. This CDR3 spans 16 amino acids.

The chain recombines TRBV2 with TRBJ1-5, with a tentative D call TRBD1 (5 bases). Germline CDR1 SNHLY, CDR2 FYNNEI. CDR3 size: 16 residues. V was trimmed by 2 bases and J by 4 bases, leaving 15 bases between them. The CDR3: CASSELGQILNQPQHF. The DNA of the CDR3 is TGTGCCAGCAGTGAATTAGGACAAATCTTAAATCAGCCCCAGCATTTT.

The V call is TRBV6-5, the J call TRBJ1-6; D unclear. Trimming stripped 1 base from V and 10 bases from J, with 11 bases between. The CDR3 extends over 14 amino acids. CDR1 and CDR2 from the germline V gene are MNHEY and SVGAGI. CDR3 sequence: CASSYFEGNSPLHF. CDR3 nucleotides: TGTGCCAGCAGTTACTTCGAGGGAAACTCACCCCTCCACTTT.

The chain employs TRBV27 and TRBJ1-2, with D uncertain. CDR3 length: 9 residues. CDR1 and CDR2 from the germline V gene are MNHEY and SMNVEV (reference sequence). V lost 6 bases and J lost 5, with 1 base in between. CDR3 nucleotides: TGTGCCAGCAGGTATGGCTACACCTTC. Its protein product is CASRYGYTF.

The chain couples TRBV7-2 to TRBJ1-4; the D gene is possibly TRBD1 (5 bases). Germline CDR1 reads SGHTA; CDR2 reads FQGNSA. Trimming took 5 bases from V and 5 from J, leaving 18 bases between them. This CDR3 has 16 amino acids. CDR3 protein: CASSLRGLRVNEKLFF. The CDR3 region has the DNA TGTGCCAGCAGCCTCCGGGGACTAAGGGTGAATGAAAAACTGTTTTTT. The full variable domain, in which reference TRBV7-2 and TRBJ1-4 provide the parts outside the CDR3, is GAGVSQSPSNKVTEKGKDVELRCDPISGHTALYWYRQSLGQGLEFLIYFQGNSAPDKSGLPSDRFSAERTGGSVSTLTIQRTQQEDSAVYLCASSLRGLRVNEKLFFGSGTQLSVL.

The rearrangement links TRBV10-3 to TRBJ1-1; D gene uncertain. The CDR3 length is 12 residues. CDR1 is ENHRY and CDR2 is SYGVKD in the germline V gene. V lost 5 bases and J lost 0, with 4 bases in between. CDR3 sequence reads: CAISTVNTEAFF. The CDR3 DNA sequence: TGTGCCATCAGTACAGTGAACACTGAAGCTTTCTTT.

A word on this clone: The sample has other DNA sequences that encode this CDR3 too. The chain links TRBV9 to TRBJ2-7; 8 bases agree with TRBD1. The CDR3 is 14 amino acids. With V trimmed by 4 bases and J by 4 bases, 7 bases remained unmatched. Germline V lookup: CDR1 SGDLS, CDR2 YYNGEE. CDR3 DNA: TGTGCCAGCAGCCCAGGGACAGGAAGTTACGAGCAGTACTTC. Encoded protein: CASSPGTGSYEQYF.

The gene calls are TRBV10-3 and TRBJ2-3, with 9 positions matching TRBD2. V was clipped by 0 bases and J by 4 bases; unmatched bases: 8. Germline loops: CDR1 ENHRY, CDR2 SYGVKD. The CDR3 is 17 residues long. Here the CDR3 DNA reads TGTGCCATCAGTGAGTCGAATAGCGGGAGCTACCCAGATACGCAGTATTTT. This gives the protein CAISESNSGSYPDTQYF.

The chain combines TRBV30 with TRBJ1-6; D unresolved. Trimming cost V 3 bases and J 2 bases, with 2 bases left between them. Germline lookup yields CDR1 GTSNPN and CDR2 SVGIG (reference sequence). The CDR3 consists of 12 residues. CDR3 nucleotides: TGTGCCTGGAGGACCTATAATTCACCCCTCCACTTT. Translated, it gives CAWRTYNSPLHF.

This chain joins TRBV28 and TRBJ1-2; no firm D call. This CDR3 comprises 14 residues. Germline lookup yields CDR1 MDHEN and CDR2 SYDVKM. V was trimmed by 3 bases and J by 1 base, leaving 9 bases between them. CDR3 protein: CASSFSRSNYGYTF. DNA for the CDR3: TGTGCCAGCAGTTTTAGCCGGAGTAACTATGGCTACACCTTC.

The chain is built from TRBV4-3 and TRBJ2-7, with 7 bases identical to TRBD1. Trimming removed 4 bases from V and 3 bases from J; junction bases left unmatched: 12. The CDR3 is 16 amino acids. Germline V gives CDR1 LGHNA, CDR2 YSLEER. The CDR3 DNA reads TGCGCCAGCAGCCGGGAAAAGGTAGGGGGCGGCTACGAGCAGTACTTC. This encodes CASSREKVGGGYEQYF.

The V and J genes are TRBV28 and TRBJ2-7, with 9 nucleotides matching TRBD1. The J segment lost 2 bases and the V segment lost 2 bases, leaving 7 bases of the junction unmatched. Germline V CDR1 and CDR2: MDHEN, SYDVKM. This CDR3 is 16 amino acids long. CDR3 region: CASSLPPDRGTYEQYF. CDR3 nucleotides: TGTGCCAGCAGTTTACCTCCGGACAGGGGAACCTACGAGCAGTACTTC.

This chain links TRBV25-1 with TRBJ2-7; TRBD1 matches 7 bases. The CDR3 contains 14 residues. V shed 6 bases and J 3 bases; nucleotides not matched to a gene: 8. The V gene's germline CDR1 is MGHDK and CDR2 SYGVNS. CDR3 loop: CASSLTGHFYEQYF. As DNA, the CDR3 is TGTGCCAGCAGCCTGACAGGGCACTTCTACGAGCAGTACTTC.

This rearrangement joins TRBV6-5 to TRBJ1-1; D call uncertain. V lost 7 bases and J lost 1, with 10 bases in between. The CDR3 covers 13 residues. Per the germline V gene, CDR1 is MNHEY and CDR2 is SVGAGI. This chain's CDR3 is CASKFYRNTEAFF. CDR3 nucleotide sequence: TGTGCCAGCAAATTTTACAGGAACACTGAAGCTTTCTTT.

The chain carries TRBV7-7 and TRBJ2-7, with D tentatively TRBD2 (5 bases). The CDR3 covers 14 residues. Deletions cut 5 bases from V and 1 base from J, with 12 bases between. From germline, CDR1 is SSHAT and CDR2 FNYEAQ (reference sequence). The CDR3 loop is CASSPSRGSYEQYF. CDR3 bases: TGTGCCAGCAGCCCATCCCGGGGATCCTACGAGCAGTACTTC.

CDR3 in DNA: TGCGCCAGCAGCCAAGATCGTTCGCCGTCCACAGATACGCAGTATTTT. Residues: CASSQDRSPSTDTQYF. The chain links TRBV4-1 to TRBJ2-3; D remains unclear. The germline V gene encodes CDR1 MGHRA and CDR2 YSYEKL. The CDR3 consists of 16 residues. V was pared by 0 bases and J by 2 bases, with 12 bases between.